The rows below give T cell receptor beta chains drawn from one sample of a study of cytomegalovirus exposure and HLA in healthy donors. Here immunoSEQ multiplex PCR was the method, and the copy in TCRdb shows in-frame clones only, minus some. Here the sample spans about 100,000 clones, 65% to 80% being singletons. The sample comprised PBMCs. Receptor source: a male donor in good health and CMV-seronegative. CDR3s include the opening cysteine and the closing phenylalanine or tryptophan. The order of the fields is clone size, V gene, D gene, J gene, CDR3 DNA, CDR3 protein. The D gene is left open where the match is weak. Clone size is given for some rows only: seen once, a few or many times, or a class if the clone is expanded.

clone_size: .
v_call: TRBV6-1
d_call: .
j_call: TRBJ1-6
cdr3_nt: TGTGCCAGCACCTCGGCAGGGGTTGGGTCACCCCTCCACTTT
cdr3_aa: CASTSAGVGSPLHF

clone_size: .
v_call: TRBV7-9
d_call: .
j_call: TRBJ1-2
cdr3_nt: TGTGCCAGCAGCTTAGGGCAGGGGCCCTACGGCTACACCTTC
cdr3_aa: CASSLGQGPYGYTF

clone_size: few
v_call: TRBV28
d_call: TRBD1
j_call: TRBJ1-1
cdr3_nt: TGTGCCAGCAGCCCAGGGGGAGCTCTAAGAAACACTGAAGCTTTCTTT
cdr3_aa: CASSPGGALRNTEAFF

clone_size: .
v_call: TRBV30
d_call: .
j_call: TRBJ1-4
cdr3_nt: TGTGCCTGGGCCTGGGGGCGAGGTGAAAAACTGTTTTTT
cdr3_aa: CAWAWGRGEKLFF

clone_size: once
v_call: TRBV7-6
d_call: TRBD1
j_call: TRBJ2-1
cdr3_nt: TGTGCCAGCAGCTTAGACCGGGACAGGGGGTTCCAATATCCCTACAATGAGCAGTTCTTC
cdr3_aa: CASSLDRDRGFQYPYNEQFF

clone_size: .
v_call: TRBV6-4
d_call: .
j_call: TRBJ1-1
cdr3_nt: TGTGCCAGCAGTGAAGCCAGGGGAACTGAAGCTTTCTTT
cdr3_aa: CASSEARGTEAFF

clone_size: once
v_call: TRBV30
d_call: .
j_call: TRBJ2-7
cdr3_nt: TGTGCCTGGAGTGTACAGAACGAGCAGTACTTC
cdr3_aa: CAWSVQNEQYF

clone_size: .
v_call: TRBV6-5
d_call: .
j_call: TRBJ2-7
cdr3_nt: TGTGCCAGCAGGGAACCTGGGGGCCCCCTCTACGAGCAGTACTTC
cdr3_aa: CASREPGGPLYEQYF

clone_size: .
v_call: TRBV2
d_call: TRBD2
j_call: TRBJ2-3
cdr3_nt: TGTGCCAGCAGATTCGGGACTAGCAACACAGATACGCAGTATTTT
cdr3_aa: CASRFGTSNTDTQYF

clone_size: .
v_call: TRBV7-8
d_call: .
j_call: TRBJ2-1
cdr3_nt: TGTGCCAGCAGCCGTGGACAGAACAATGAGCAGTTCTTC
cdr3_aa: CASSRGQNNEQFF

clone_size: .
v_call: TRBV4-2
d_call: TRBD2
j_call: TRBJ2-7
cdr3_nt: TGTGCCAGCAGCCAAGATGTAGCGGGAGGAACCGAGCAGTACTTC
cdr3_aa: CASSQDVAGGTEQYF

clone_size: few
v_call: TRBV13
d_call: TRBD1
j_call: TRBJ1-4
cdr3_nt: TGTGCCAGCATCCCGACGACAGGGAGCGAAAAACTGTTTTTT
cdr3_aa: CASIPTTGSEKLFF

clone_size: .
v_call: TRBV7-6
d_call: TRBD2
j_call: TRBJ2-2
cdr3_nt: TGTGCCAGCAGCCGACTAGCGGGAGAGGCCGGGGAGCTGTTTTTT
cdr3_aa: CASSRLAGEAGELFF

clone_size: .
v_call: TRBV5-6
d_call: .
j_call: TRBJ1-3
cdr3_nt: TGTGCCAGCAGCTTGTGGGCAGCCTCTGGAAACACCATATATTTT
cdr3_aa: CASSLWAASGNTIYF

clone_size: .
v_call: TRBV28
d_call: TRBD2
j_call: TRBJ2-1
cdr3_nt: TGTGCCAGCAGGGTTAGCGGGAGGGCCTACAATGAGCAGTTCTTC
cdr3_aa: CASRVSGRAYNEQFF

clone_size: few
v_call: TRBV30
d_call: .
j_call: TRBJ1-2
cdr3_nt: TGTGCCTGGAGTGCTGTGTCGGGTGGCTACACCTTC
cdr3_aa: CAWSAVSGGYTF

clone_size: .
v_call: TRBV19
d_call: .
j_call: TRBJ1-1
cdr3_nt: TGTGCCAGTAGTATGGTAGGGGGGGAGGCTTTCTTT
cdr3_aa: CASSMVGGEAFF

clone_size: few
v_call: TRBV29-1
d_call: .
j_call: TRBJ2-1
cdr3_nt: TGCAGCGTCAGGAACAATGAGCAGTTCTTC
cdr3_aa: CSVRNNEQFF